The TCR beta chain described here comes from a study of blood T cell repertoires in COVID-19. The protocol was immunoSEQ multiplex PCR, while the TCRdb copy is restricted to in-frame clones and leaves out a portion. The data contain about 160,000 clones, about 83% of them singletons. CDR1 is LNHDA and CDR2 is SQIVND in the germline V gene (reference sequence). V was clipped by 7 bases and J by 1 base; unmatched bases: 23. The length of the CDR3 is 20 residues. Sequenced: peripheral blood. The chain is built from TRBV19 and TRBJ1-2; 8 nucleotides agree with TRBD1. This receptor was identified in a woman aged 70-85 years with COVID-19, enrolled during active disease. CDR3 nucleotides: TGTGCCAGTATACCTTCGTTCGGACAGGGATCTTTCGGAGTTAACTATGGCTACACCTTC. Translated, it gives CASIPSFGQGSFGVNYGYTF.